One T cell receptor (beta chain) is described in this entry. Its antigen is still unknown. The data belong to a study of graft-versus-host responses after intestinal transplantation. Study as a whole: Multivisceral, liver-intestinal, or isolated intestinal transplants were received by the recipients. Findings and caveats of the study: Present in recipient marrow, GvH clones included some that appeared first in ileum or blood. Peak levels of circulating GvH clones tracked with early post-transplant HvG declines. Those patients showing graft-donor T cell macrochimerism displayed high graft-versus-host to host-versus-graft clonal ratios in allografts.

Germline V lookup: CDR1 MNHEY, CDR2 SVGAGI. CDR3 length equals 15 residues. V trimming: 0 bases; J trimming: 8 bases; junction bases outside the gene matches: 9. The protocol was immunoSEQ multiplex PCR, while the TCRdb copy is restricted to in-frame clones and leaves out a portion. The sample consists of over 55,000 clones, roughly 88% of them appearing once. The clonotype originates from a human donor who received an intestinal transplant. This specimen consisted of unstimulated CD8+ T cells sorted from spleen or lymph node cells, obtained before intestinal transplant. This chain uses TRBV6-5 with TRBJ1-2; 7 bases are shared with TRBD1. The CDR3 loop reads CASSYSRDSNRGYTF. The CDR3 coding sequence is TGTGCCAGCAGTTACTCGCGGGACAGCAACAGAGGCTACACCTTC.